What follows are 14 T cell receptor beta chains derived from one specimen sequenced in a study of prognosis after radiotherapy for stage I lung cancer. Genomic DNA served as the source from which two-round multiplex PCR generated TCR beta CDR3 amplicons. Initially, in first-round PCR, primers specific to each TRBV and TRBJ gene were used. Via MiXCR, TCRdb re-called the multiplex PCR reads, giving one row per CDR3 protein. This table has some 20,000 distinct CDR3 sequences, around 37% appearing once. The sequencing used PBMCs, collected before or after stereotactic body radiation therapy (not recorded which). Receptors originate from a donor older than 45 with non-small cell lung cancer.

The chain joins TRBV5-4 to TRBJ1-4; 7 bases are a match to TRBD1. The CDR3 sequence is 18 residues long. Trimming cost V 1 base and J 0 bases; bases outside gene matches: 9. The germline V gene has CDR1 SGHNT and CDR2 YYREEE (reference sequence). The CDR3 reads CASSLFRDSLATNEKLFF. CDR3 sequence (DNA): TGTGCCAGCAGCTTGTTCCGGGACAGTCTTGCAACTAATGAAAAACTGTTTTTT.

The rearrangement joins TRBV28 to TRBJ1-3; no clear D. Germline V gene lookup returns CDR1 MDHEN and CDR2 SYDVKM. V lost 3 bases, J lost 8 bases, and 17 bases lay in between. This CDR3 spans 15 amino acids. The DNA of the CDR3 is TGTGCCAGCAGTTTGGGTACTACTGGGTCGGACACCATATATTTT. Protein: CASSLGTTGSDTIYF. The complete variable domain, with remaining parts taken from reference TRBV28 and TRBJ1-3, reads DVKVTQSSRYLVKRTGEKVFLECVQDMDHENMFWYRQDPGLGLRLIYFSYDVKMKEKGDIPEGYSVSREKKERFSLILESASTNQTSMYLCASSLGTTGSDTIYFGEGSWLTVV.

The gene calls are TRBV6-1 and TRBJ1-3, with D tentatively TRBD1 (5 bases). V was shortened by 7 bases and J by 1 base, with 17 bases between the two germline ends. Germline assignment: CDR1 MNHNS and CDR2 SASEGT. The CDR3 is 16 amino acids. CDR3 sequence: CASTVWVGGSGNTIYF. As DNA, the CDR3 is TGTGCCAGCACCGTATGGGTCGGGGGATCTGGAAACACCATATATTTT.

This clonotype was counted only a few times. The CDR3 spells CASSPGLAEGDEQFF. The CDR3 DNA is TGTGCCAGCAGCCCAGGACTAGCGGAGGGAGATGAGCAGTTCTTC. V is TRBV11-3 and J is TRBJ2-1, with 10 bases identical to TRBD2. The CDR3 spans 15 residues. The germline CDR1 and CDR2 sequences are SGHNT and YENEEA. Unmatched junction bases numbered 9, after V lost 5 bases and J lost 8 bases.

Comment on this clonotype: At one end, the junction sequence differs from germline, possibly due to a read error. The chain employs TRBV12-3 or TRBV12-4 and TRBJ2-7; D tentatively reads TRBD1 or TRBD2 (5 bases each). The CDR3 extends over 14 amino acids. The chain's CDR3 is CASMPLGPSYDQYF. CDR3 DNA sequence: TGTGCCAGCATGCCGTTGGGACCCTCCTACGATCAGTACTTC.

This clonotype was counted at least ten times. The rearrangement links TRBV28 to TRBJ2-1; TRBD2 aligns across 16 bases. V lost 5 bases and J lost 2; bases outside the gene matches: 9. The germline CDR1 and CDR2 sequences are MDHEN and SYDVKM. This CDR3 has 19 amino acids. The CDR3 loop reads CASSNYGTSGRDTYNEQFF. CDR3 bases: TGTGCCAGCAGTAACTACGGGACTAGCGGGAGGGACACCTACAATGAGCAGTTCTTC.

Concerning this clonotype itself: At one end the junction does not follow the germline gene, possibly because of a read error. The V gene is TRBV7-8, the J gene TRBJ1-6; no clear D gene. Germline lookup yields CDR1 SGHVS and CDR2 FQNEAQ. This CDR3 comprises 19 residues. The CDR3 sequence: CANSLEALGSGPEVSPLHF. CDR3 in DNA: TGTGCCAACAGCTTAGAAGCTCTTGGCAGTGGGCCAGAGGTATCACCCCTCCACTTT.

The DNA of the CDR3 is TGTGCCAGCAGTCTGGGTCCGGAAGCTTTCTTT. Its protein is CASSLGPEAFF. The chain has TRBV12-3 or TRBV12-4 and TRBJ1-1; D not certain. CDR3 length: 11 amino acids. Trimming cost V 5 bases and J 8 bases, with 9 bases left between them.

V usage is TRBV6-5 and J usage is TRBJ1-2; 8 bases are shared with TRBD1. Looked up from germline, CDR1 is MNHEY and CDR2 is SVGAGI. Unmatched junction bases numbered 4, after V lost 4 bases and J lost 3 bases. The CDR3 sequence is 14 residues long. The chain's CDR3 is CASSWETGDYGYTF. CDR3 coding DNA: TGTGCCAGCAGTTGGGAGACAGGGGACTATGGCTACACCTTC.

This clonotype was seen many times. This chain joins TRBV6-2 or TRBV6-3 and TRBJ2-5, with TRBD1 matching over 7 bases. The germline gives CDR1 MNHEY, CDR2 SVGEGT. V shed 5 bases and J 6 bases; nucleotides not matched to a gene: 9. The CDR3 length is 14 residues. The CDR3 reads CASSALTGIQTQYF. The CDR3 DNA reads as TGTGCCAGCAGTGCCCTGACAGGGATACAGACCCAGTACTTC.

This clonotype was seen at least ten times. The chain is built from TRBV18 and TRBJ2-6; D not resolved. The germline CDR1 and CDR2 sequences are KGHSH and LQKENI. CDR3 length: 16 residues. V lost 4 bases, J lost 2 bases, and 12 bases lay in between. The CDR3 DNA reads as TGTGCCAGCTCACAACAACCAGCAACTGGGGCCAACGTCCTGACTTTC. Protein sequence: CASSQQPATGANVLTF. The variable domain in full, completed from reference TRBV18 and TRBJ2-6, reads NAGVMQNPRHLVRRRGQEARLRCSPMKGHSHVYWYRQLPEEGLKFMVYLQKENIIDESGMPKERFSAEFPKEGPSILRIQQVVRGDSAAYFCASSQQPATGANVLTFGAGSRLTVL.

On this clonotype itself: Being one base from a much bigger clone, this may be a read error. The rearrangement joins TRBV7-2 to TRBJ2-2; perhaps D is TRBD1 or TRBD2 (5 bases each). This CDR3 contains 13 residues. Germline CDR1 reads SGHTA; CDR2 reads FQGNSA. Trimming stripped 0 bases from V and 11 bases from J, with 10 bases between. The CDR3 DNA reads TGTGCCAGCAGCTTAGCGGGGACCAGTGAGCTGTTTTTT. Translation: CASSLAGTSELFF.

This clonotype has ten or more counts. The chain carries TRBV7-8 and TRBJ1-1; D gene uncertain. The germline V and J ends were trimmed by 1 base and 10 bases, with 16 bases remaining between them. The CDR3 contains 14 residues. In germline, CDR1 is SGHVS, CDR2 FQNEAQ. The CDR3: CASSLVETDLGAFF. The CDR3 region has the DNA TGTGCCAGCAGCTTAGTAGAGACGGACCTTGGAGCTTTCTTT.

This clonotype showed up many times. V is TRBV2 and J is TRBJ2-7, with a possible D match to TRBD2 (7 bases). CDR3 length: 13 residues. The V gene's germline CDR1 is SNHLY and CDR2 FYNNEI. V was shortened by 4 bases and J by 2 bases, with 9 bases between the two germline ends. The CDR3 loop is CASSVGGPYEQYF. CDR3 in DNA: TGTGCCAGCAGTGTGGGGGGGCCCTACGAGCAGTACTTC.